Below are 8 T cell receptor beta chains sequenced from a single sample in a study of human CD8 memory T cell subsets. Researchers made TCR beta libraries via UMI-labeled 5' RACE. TCRdb reprocessed the 5' RACE reads and keeps a single row for each CDR3 protein, giving no DNA. The sample totals over 4,000 distinct CDR3 sequences. The source material was CD8+ T cells from PBMCs. The source is a human donor in good health.

This clonotype is medium-sized by frequency. The V call is TRBV11-2, the J call TRBJ2-3; TCRdb reports TRBD2, a call that lacks DNA to check it against. CDR1 and CDR2 (germline): SGHAT, FQNNGV. This CDR3 is 16 amino acids long. The CDR3 protein is CASSLDREALRDTQYF.

V is TRBV20-1 and J is TRBJ2-3; TCRdb selects TRBD2, and the lack of DNA leaves this call unchecked. The germline gives CDR1 DFQATT, CDR2 SNEGSKA (reference sequence). The CDR3 is 13 amino acids. The CDR3 region is CSAILPNTDTQYF.

The rearrangement uses TRBV27 and TRBJ2-7; no DNA is available, so the TRBD2 call from TCRdb remains unchecked. This CDR3 is built from 12 residues. Germline V gene sequence: CDR1 MNHEY, CDR2 SMNVEV (reference sequence). CDR3 protein: CASRTSGYEQYF.

This clonotype is medium-sized by frequency. The chain joins TRBV7-2 to TRBJ2-7; TCRdb's assignment of TRBD2 cannot be checked, as there is no DNA. CDR1 and CDR2 from the germline V gene are SGHTA and FQGNSA. This CDR3 has 14 amino acids. CDR3 amino acids: CASSLAGLDYEQYF.

In terms of frequency, this clonotype is medium-sized (0.01 to 0.1%). The chain has TRBV12-3 or TRBV12-4 and TRBJ1-1. The CDR3 is 14 residues long. This chain's CDR3 is CASSLTGGGTEAFF.

The chain links TRBV21-1 to TRBJ1-5; the D gene TCRdb calls, TRBD1, cannot be checked with no DNA. TRBV21-1 is given as a pseudogene. This CDR3 has 19 amino acids. The CDR3 protein is CASSKCGGTRTGAHQPQHF.

The chain has TRBV7-9 and TRBJ2-1; TCRdb selects TRBD2, and the lack of DNA leaves this call unchecked. CDR3 length equals 15 residues. Germline V CDR1 and CDR2: SEHNR, FQNEAQ (reference sequence). CDR3 amino acids: CASSLARGLAHEQFF. Full variable domain (missing parts from reference TRBV7-9 and TRBJ2-1): DTGVSQNPRHKITKRGQNVTFRCDPISEHNRLYWYRQTLGQGPEFLTYFQNEAQLEKSRLLSDRFSAERPKGSFSTLEIQRTEQGDSAMYLCASSLARGLAHEQFFGPGTRLTVL.

The J gene is TRBJ1-6, the V gene TRBV5-1. CDR3 length: 14 amino acids. Germline CDR1 is SGHRS and CDR2 is YFSETQ. The CDR3 reads CASSLKEPNSPLHF. The full variable domain, with the rest looked up from reference TRBV5-1 and TRBJ1-6, is KAGVTQTPRYLIKTRGQQVTLSCSPISGHRSVSWYQQTPGQGLQFLFEYFSETQRNKGNFPGRFSGRQFSNSRSEMNVSTLELGDSALYLCASSLKEPNSPLHFGNGTRLTVT.